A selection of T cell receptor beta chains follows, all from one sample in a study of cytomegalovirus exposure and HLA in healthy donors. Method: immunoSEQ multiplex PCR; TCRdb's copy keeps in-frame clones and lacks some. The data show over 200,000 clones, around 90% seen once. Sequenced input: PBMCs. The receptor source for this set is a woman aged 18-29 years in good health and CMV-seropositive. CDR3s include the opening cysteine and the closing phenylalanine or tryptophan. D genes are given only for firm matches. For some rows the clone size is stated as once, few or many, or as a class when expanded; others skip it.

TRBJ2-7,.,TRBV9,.,CASSVGETVLYEQYF,TGTGCCAGCAGCGTAGGCGAGACAGTATTATACGAGCAGTACTTC
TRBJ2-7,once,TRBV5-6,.,CASSREIPHEQYF,TGTGCCAGCAGCCGGGAAATTCCCCACGAGCAGTACTTC
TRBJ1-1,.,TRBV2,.,CASSESGKPEAFF,TGTGCCAGCAGTGAATCAGGGAAGCCTGAAGCTTTCTTT
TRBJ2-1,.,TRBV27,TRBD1,CASSLTGTGLWNEQFF,TGTGCCAGCAGTTTAACGGGGACAGGGCTTTGGAATGAGCAGTTCTTC
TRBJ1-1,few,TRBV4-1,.,CASSPSTGMNTEAFF,TGCGCCAGCAGCCCAAGTACAGGAATGAACACTGAAGCTTTCTTT
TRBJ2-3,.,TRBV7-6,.,CASSPDSSTDTQYF,TGTGCCAGCAGCCCGGACAGTAGCACAGATACGCAGTATTTT
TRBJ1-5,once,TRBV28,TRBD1,CASSSRGMTGGVDQPQHF,TGTGCCAGCAGTTCCCGGGGGATGACAGGGGGCGTGGATCAGCCCCAGCATTTT
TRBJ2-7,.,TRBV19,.,CASSLTGGTYEQYF,TGTGCCAGTAGTTTGACGGGCGGGACCTACGAGCAGTACTTC
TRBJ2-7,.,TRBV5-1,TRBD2,CASSPYSGSNSYEQYF,TGCGCCAGCAGCCCCTATAGCGGGTCAAACTCCTACGAGCAGTACTTC
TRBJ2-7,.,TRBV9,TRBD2,CASSREASGRLLEQYF,TGTGCCAGCAGCCGGGAGGCTAGCGGGAGGTTGCTCGAGCAGTACTTC
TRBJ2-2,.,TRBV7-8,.,CASSRPGGAINTGELFF,TGTGCCAGCAGCCGACCCGGTGGGGCCATCAACACCGGGGAGCTGTTTTTT
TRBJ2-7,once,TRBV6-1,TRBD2,CASSPRREAAHEQYF,TGTGCCAGCAGCCCGCGGCGGGAGGCGGCCCACGAGCAGTACTTC
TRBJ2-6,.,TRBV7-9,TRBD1,CASRTRDRVSGANVLTF,TGTGCCAGCAGGACACGGGACAGAGTCTCTGGGGCCAACGTCCTGACTTTC
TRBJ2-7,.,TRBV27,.,CASSIRDNYEQYF,TGTGCCAGCAGTATAAGGGACAACTACGAGCAGTACTTC
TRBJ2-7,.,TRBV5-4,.,CASHRDLSYEQYF,TGTGCCAGCCACAGGGACCTCTCCTACGAGCAGTACTTC
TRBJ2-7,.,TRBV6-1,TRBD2,CASSAPSGRSSYEQYF,TGTGCCAGCAGTGCCCCTAGCGGGAGGAGCTCCTACGAGCAGTACTTC
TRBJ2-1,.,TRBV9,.,CASSPSGRQDYNEQFF,TGTGCCAGCAGCCCCAGCGGCCGACAAGACTACAATGAGCAGTTCTTC
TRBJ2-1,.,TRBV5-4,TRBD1,CASSMARDRPNEQFF,TGTGCCAGCAGTATGGCCCGGGACAGGCCGAATGAGCAGTTCTTC
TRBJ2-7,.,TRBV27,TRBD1,CASSLFYDFDRAGSYEQYF,TGTGCCAGCAGTTTATTTTACGACTTCGACAGGGCCGGGTCCTACGAGCAGTACTTC
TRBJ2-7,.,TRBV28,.,CASSSPTRRGSYEQYF,TGTGCCAGCAGTAGCCCAACGCGGCGTGGGTCCTACGAGCAGTACTTC
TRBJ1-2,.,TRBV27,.,CASSPGGDYGYTF,TGTGCCAGCAGCCCCGGAGGGGACTATGGCTACACCTTC
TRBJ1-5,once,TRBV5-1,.,CASSPRPDSFNQPQHF,TGCGCCAGCAGCCCTAGACCCGACAGTTTCAATCAGCCCCAGCATTTT
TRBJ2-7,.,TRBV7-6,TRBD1,CASSLERTGLNEQYF,TGTGCCAGCAGCTTAGAGAGGACAGGGCTCAACGAGCAGTACTTC
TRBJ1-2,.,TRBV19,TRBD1,CASSIRTGEGYTF,TGTGCCAGTAGTATTAGAACAGGGGAAGGCTACACCTTC
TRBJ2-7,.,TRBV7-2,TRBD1,CASSLRGGTGRYEQYF,TGTGCCAGCAGCTTACGAGGAGGGACAGGGCGCTACGAGCAGTACTTC
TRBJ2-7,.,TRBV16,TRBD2,CASSSGLSIVGTSGTYYEQYF,TGTGCCAGCAGCTCAGGGTTGTCAATTGTGGGGACTAGCGGGACATACTACGAGCAGTACTTC
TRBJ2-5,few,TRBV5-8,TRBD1,CASSLGGGQGETQYF,TGTGCCAGCAGCTTGGGAGGGGGCCAAGGGGAGACCCAGTACTTC
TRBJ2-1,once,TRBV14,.,CASSQDLTEVSPSYNEQFF,TGTGCCAGCAGCCAAGATTTAACTGAAGTTTCCCCCTCCTACAATGAGCAGTTCTTC
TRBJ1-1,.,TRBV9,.,CASSVDPVNTEAFF,TGTGCCAGCAGCGTAGATCCCGTGAACACTGAAGCTTTCTTT
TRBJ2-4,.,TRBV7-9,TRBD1,CASSSGTGAMGGDIQYF,TGTGCCAGCAGTTCCGGGACAGGGGCCATGGGGGGAGATATTCAGTACTTC
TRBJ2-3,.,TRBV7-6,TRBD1,CASSSSTQGSRPDTQYF,TGTGCCAGCAGCTCCTCTACACAGGGGTCGAGGCCAGATACGCAGTATTTT
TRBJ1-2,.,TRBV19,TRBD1,CASNRDSPYGYTF,TGTGCCAGTAATCGGGACAGCCCCTATGGCTACACCTTC
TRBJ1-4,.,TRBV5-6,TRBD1,CASSLGGQGVPRVF,TGTGCCAGCAGCTTGGGTGGACAGGGGGTTCCCAGGGTTTTT
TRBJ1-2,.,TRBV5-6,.,CASSLAGGEGYTF,TGTGCCAGCAGCTTAGCGGGCGGGGAGGGCTACACCTTC
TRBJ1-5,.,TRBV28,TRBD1,CASSWGQGYQPQHF,TGTGCCAGCAGTTGGGGACAGGGTTATCAGCCCCAGCATTTT
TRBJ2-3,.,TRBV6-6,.,CASSYGAVTDTQYF,TGTGCCAGCAGTTACGGCGCGGTTACAGATACGCAGTATTTT
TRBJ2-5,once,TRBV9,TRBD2,CASSSGLAGVETQYF,TGTGCCAGCTCGTCAGGACTAGCGGGAGTAGAGACCCAGTACTTC
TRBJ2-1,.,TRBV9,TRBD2,CASSAGDYRQYEQFF,TGTGCCAGCAGCGCCGGGGACTACCGACAATATGAGCAGTTCTTC
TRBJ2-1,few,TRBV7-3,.,CASSSSGVNNEQFF,TGTGCCAGCAGCTCATCAGGGGTCAACAATGAGCAGTTCTTC
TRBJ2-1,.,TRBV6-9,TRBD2,CASSYSGSSYNEQFF,TGTGCCAGCAGTTATAGCGGGAGCTCCTACAATGAGCAGTTCTTC
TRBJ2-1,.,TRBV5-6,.,CASSLAIGGSYNEQFF,TGTGCCAGCAGCTTGGCGATCGGGGGCTCCTACAATGAGCAGTTCTTC
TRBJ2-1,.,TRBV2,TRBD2,CAGSVDRGGRGEQFF,TGTGCCGGAAGTGTGGACCGCGGGGGGCGGGGTGAGCAGTTCTTC
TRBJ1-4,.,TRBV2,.,CASSDVRWGANEKLFF,TGTGCCAGCAGTGATGTCAGGTGGGGCGCTAATGAAAAACTGTTTTTT
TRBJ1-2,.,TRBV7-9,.,CASSLAGVQGYTF,TGTGCCAGCAGCTTAGCCGGGGTTCAGGGCTACACCTTC
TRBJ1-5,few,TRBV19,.,CASRGGNQPQHF,TGTGCCAGCAGGGGAGGGAATCAGCCCCAGCATTTT
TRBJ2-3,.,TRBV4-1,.,CASSQAVTDTQYF,TGCGCCAGCAGCCAGGCGGTGACAGATACGCAGTATTTT
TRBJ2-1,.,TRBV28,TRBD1,CASSPRDREYNEQFF,TGTGCCAGCAGCCCGCGGGACAGGGAGTACAATGAGCAGTTCTTC
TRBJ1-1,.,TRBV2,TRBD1,CASQNRTGRLNTEAFF,TGTGCCAGCCAGAACCGGACAGGAAGGCTGAACACTGAAGCTTTCTTT
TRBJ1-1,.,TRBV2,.,CASRQVNTEAFF,TGTGCCAGCAGACAGGTAAACACTGAAGCTTTCTTT
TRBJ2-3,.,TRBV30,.,CAWSQRQRRGTQYF,TGTGCCTGGAGCCAAAGACAGAGACGAGGTACGCAGTATTTT
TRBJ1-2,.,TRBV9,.,CASSVDLGGGHYYGYTF,TGTGCCAGCAGCGTAGACTTGGGGGGGGGACACTACTATGGCTACACCTTC
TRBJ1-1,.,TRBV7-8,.,CASSSRDTEAFF,TGTGCCAGCAGCTCCAGGGACACTGAAGCTTTCTTT
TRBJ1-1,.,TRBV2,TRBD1,CASRKSRDRVLNTEAFF,TGTGCCAGCAGGAAATCTCGGGACAGGGTATTAAACACTGAAGCTTTCTTT
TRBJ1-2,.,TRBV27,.,CASSFDETGTYGYTF,TGTGCCAGCAGTTTCGATGAAACAGGGACCTATGGCTACACCTTC
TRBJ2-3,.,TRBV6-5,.,CASAAGASTDTQYF,TGTGCCAGCGCCGCGGGGGCAAGCACAGATACGCAGTATTTT